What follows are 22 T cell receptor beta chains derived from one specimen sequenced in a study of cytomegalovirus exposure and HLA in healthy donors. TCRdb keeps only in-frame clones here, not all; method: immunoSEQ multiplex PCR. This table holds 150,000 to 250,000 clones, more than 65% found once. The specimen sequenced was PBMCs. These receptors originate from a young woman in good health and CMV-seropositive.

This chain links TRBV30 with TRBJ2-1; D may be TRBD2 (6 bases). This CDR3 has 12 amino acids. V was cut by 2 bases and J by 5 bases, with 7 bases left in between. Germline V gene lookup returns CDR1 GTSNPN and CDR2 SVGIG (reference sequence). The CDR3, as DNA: TGTGCCTGGAGTCGGGAGCACAATGAGCAGTTCTTC. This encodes CAWSREHNEQFF.

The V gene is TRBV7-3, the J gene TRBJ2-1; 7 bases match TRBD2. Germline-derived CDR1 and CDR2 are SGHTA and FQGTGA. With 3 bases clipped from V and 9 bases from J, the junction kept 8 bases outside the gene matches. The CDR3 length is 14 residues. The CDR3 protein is CASSLVGGGGEQFF. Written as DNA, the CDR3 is TGTGCCAGCAGCTTGGTGGGAGGCGGGGGTGAGCAGTTCTTC.

CDR3 amino acids: CATRSTSGYEQYF. The CDR3 bases are TGTGCCACCAGATCCACTAGCGGCTACGAGCAGTACTTC. The J gene is TRBJ2-7, the V gene TRBV15; 8 bases fit TRBD2. Germline CDR1 and CDR2: LNHNV and YYDKDF (reference sequence). CDR3 length: 13 residues. V lost 6 bases to trimming and J lost 3 bases; unmatched junction nucleotides: 4. Supplemented by reference TRBV15 and TRBJ2-7, the full variable domain reads DAMVIQNPRYQVTQFGKPVTLSCSQTLNHNVMYWYQQKSSQAPKLLFHYYDKDFNNEADTPDNFQSRRPNTSFCFLDIRSPGLGDTAMYLCATRSTSGYEQYFGPGTRLTVT.

The CDR3 DNA reads TGTGCCAGCTCACCTCCGGGACAGGGGGCGGTCACTGAAGCTTTCTTT. Translating gives CASSPPGQGAVTEAFF. This rearrangement joins TRBV18 to TRBJ1-1; TRBD1 aligns across 12 bases. This CDR3 contains 16 residues. The V segment lost 3 bases and the J segment 4 bases; nucleotides outside the gene matches: 6. Germline V gene lookup returns CDR1 KGHSH and CDR2 LQKENI.

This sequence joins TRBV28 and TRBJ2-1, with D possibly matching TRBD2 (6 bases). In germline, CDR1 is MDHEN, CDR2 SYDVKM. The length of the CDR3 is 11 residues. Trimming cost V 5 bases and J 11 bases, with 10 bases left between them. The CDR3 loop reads CASSSGYQQFF. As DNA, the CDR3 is TGTGCCAGCAGTAGCGGGTACCAGCAGTTCTTC.

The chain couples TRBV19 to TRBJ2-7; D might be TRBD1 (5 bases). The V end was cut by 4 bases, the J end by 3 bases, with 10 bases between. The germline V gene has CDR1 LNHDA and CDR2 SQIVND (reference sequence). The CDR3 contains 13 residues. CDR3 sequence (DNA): TGTGCCAGTAGTAGTGGGGCAGGCTACGAGCAGTACTTC. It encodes CASSSGAGYEQYF.

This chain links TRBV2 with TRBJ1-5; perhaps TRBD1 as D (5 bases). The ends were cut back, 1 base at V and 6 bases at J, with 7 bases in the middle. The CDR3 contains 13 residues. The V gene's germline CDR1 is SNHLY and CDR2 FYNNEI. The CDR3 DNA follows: TGTGCCAGCAGTGAAGAAGGGGTTCAGCCCCAGCATTTT. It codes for CASSEEGVQPQHF.

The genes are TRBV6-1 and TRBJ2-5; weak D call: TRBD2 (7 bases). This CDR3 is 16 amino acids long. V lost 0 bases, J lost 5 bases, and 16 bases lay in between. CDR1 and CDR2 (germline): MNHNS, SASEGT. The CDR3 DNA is TGTGCCAGCAGTGAAGCCCTAGGGGGGGTTGTGGAGACCCAGTACTTC. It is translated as CASSEALGGVVETQYF.

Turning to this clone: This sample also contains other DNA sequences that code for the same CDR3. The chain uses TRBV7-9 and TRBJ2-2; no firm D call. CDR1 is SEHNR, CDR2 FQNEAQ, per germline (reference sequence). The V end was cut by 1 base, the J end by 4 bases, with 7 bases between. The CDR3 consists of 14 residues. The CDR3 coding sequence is TGTGCCAGCAGCTTAGGCGGCGGCACCGGGGAGCTGTTTTTT. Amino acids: CASSLGGGTGELFF. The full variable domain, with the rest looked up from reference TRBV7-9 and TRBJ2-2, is DTGVSQNPRHKITKRGQNVTFRCDPISEHNRLYWYRQTLGQGPEFLTYFQNEAQLEKSRLLSDRFSAERPKGSFSTLEIQRTEQGDSAMYLCASSLGGGTGELFFGEGSRLTVL.

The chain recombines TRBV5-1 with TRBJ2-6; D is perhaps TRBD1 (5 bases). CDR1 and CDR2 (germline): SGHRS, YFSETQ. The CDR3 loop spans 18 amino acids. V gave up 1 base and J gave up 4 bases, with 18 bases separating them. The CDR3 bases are TGCGCCAGCAGCTTGCGGGCAGGGAAGGGCTTAGGGGCCAACGTCCTGACTTTC. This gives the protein CASSLRAGKGLGANVLTF.

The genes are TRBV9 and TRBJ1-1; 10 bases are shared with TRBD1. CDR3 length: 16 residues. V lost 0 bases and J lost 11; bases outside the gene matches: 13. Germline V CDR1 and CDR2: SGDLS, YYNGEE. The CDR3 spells CASSVGGGTGVDSAFF. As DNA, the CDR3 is TGTGCCAGCAGCGTAGGAGGGGGGACAGGGGTCGATTCGGCTTTCTTT.

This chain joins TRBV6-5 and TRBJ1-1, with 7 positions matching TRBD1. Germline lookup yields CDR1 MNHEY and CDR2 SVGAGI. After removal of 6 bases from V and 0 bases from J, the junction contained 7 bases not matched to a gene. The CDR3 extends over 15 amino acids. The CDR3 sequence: CASRPPGTVNTEAFF. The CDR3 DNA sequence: TGTGCCAGCAGGCCGCCCGGGACAGTGAACACTGAAGCTTTCTTT.

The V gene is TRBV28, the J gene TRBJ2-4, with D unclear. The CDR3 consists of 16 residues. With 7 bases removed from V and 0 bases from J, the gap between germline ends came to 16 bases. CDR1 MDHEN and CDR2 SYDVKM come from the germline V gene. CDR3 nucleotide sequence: TGTGCCAGCATCCCCCCCCTTGGCCAAGCCAAAAACATTCAGTACTTC. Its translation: CASIPPLGQAKNIQYF.

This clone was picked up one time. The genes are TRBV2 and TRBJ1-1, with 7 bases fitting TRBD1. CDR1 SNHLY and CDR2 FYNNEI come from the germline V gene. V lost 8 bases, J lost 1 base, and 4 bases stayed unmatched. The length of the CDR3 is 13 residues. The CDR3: CASADRENTEAFF. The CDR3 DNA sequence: TGTGCCAGCGCAGACAGGGAGAACACTGAAGCTTTCTTT.

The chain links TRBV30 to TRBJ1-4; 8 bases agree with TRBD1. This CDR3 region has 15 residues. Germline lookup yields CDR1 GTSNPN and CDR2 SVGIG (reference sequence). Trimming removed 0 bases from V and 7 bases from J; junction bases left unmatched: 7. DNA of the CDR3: TGTGCCTGGAGTGTAACAGGGGGTATTTTTGAAAAACTGTTTTTT. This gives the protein CAWSVTGGIFEKLFF.

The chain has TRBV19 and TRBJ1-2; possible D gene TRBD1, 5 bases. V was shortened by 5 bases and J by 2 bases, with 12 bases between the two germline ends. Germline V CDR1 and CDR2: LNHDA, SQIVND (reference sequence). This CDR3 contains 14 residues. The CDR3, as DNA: TGTGCCAGTAGTCAGGACAAACGAAACTATGGCTACACCTTC. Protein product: CASSQDKRNYGYTF.

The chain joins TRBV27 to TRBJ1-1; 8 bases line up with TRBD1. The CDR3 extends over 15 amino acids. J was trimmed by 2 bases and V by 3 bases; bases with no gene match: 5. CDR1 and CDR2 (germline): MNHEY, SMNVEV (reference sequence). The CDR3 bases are TGTGCCAGCAGTTTTAGTCCAGGGGGCAACACTGAAGCTTTCTTT. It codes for CASSFSPGGNTEAFF.

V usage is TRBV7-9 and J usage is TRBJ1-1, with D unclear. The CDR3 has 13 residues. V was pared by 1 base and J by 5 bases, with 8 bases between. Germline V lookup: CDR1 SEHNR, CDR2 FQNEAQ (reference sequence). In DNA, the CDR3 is TGTGCCAGCAGCTTAGTTCGTGAGACTGAAGCTTTCTTT. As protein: CASSLVRETEAFF.

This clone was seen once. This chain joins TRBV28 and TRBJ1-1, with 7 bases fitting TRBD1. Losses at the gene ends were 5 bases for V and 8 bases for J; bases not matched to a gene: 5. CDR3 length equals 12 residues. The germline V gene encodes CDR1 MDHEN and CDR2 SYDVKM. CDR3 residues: CASSSDRVEAFF. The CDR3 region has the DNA TGTGCCAGCAGTAGTGACAGGGTGGAAGCTTTCTTT.

The CDR3 DNA reads as TGTGCCAGCAGCGCGGGGTTCGAGCAGTACTTC. Translation gives CASSAGFEQYF. V usage is TRBV2 and J usage is TRBJ2-7, with D possibly TRBD2 on 6 matching bases. There are 11 residues in the CDR3. CDR1 and CDR2 from the germline V gene are SNHLY and FYNNEI. V lost 6 bases and J 6 bases, leaving 9 bases between the germline ends.

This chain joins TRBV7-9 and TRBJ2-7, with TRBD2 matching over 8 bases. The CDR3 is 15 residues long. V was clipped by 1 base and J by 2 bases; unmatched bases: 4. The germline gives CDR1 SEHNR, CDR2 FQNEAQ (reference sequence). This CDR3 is CASSLGSSGPYEQYF. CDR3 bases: TGTGCCAGCAGCTTAGGATCTAGCGGGCCCTACGAGCAGTACTTC.

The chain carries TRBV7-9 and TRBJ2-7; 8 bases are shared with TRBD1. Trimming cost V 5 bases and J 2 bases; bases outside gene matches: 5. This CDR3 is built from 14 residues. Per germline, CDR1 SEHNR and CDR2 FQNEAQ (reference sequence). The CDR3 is CASSPRQGPYEQYF. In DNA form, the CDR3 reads TGTGCCAGCAGCCCGCGACAGGGGCCCTACGAGCAGTACTTC. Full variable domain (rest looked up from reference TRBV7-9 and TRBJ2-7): DTGVSQNPRHKITKRGQNVTFRCDPISEHNRLYWYRQTLGQGPEFLTYFQNEAQLEKSRLLSDRFSAERPKGSFSTLEIQRTEQGDSAMYLCASSPRQGPYEQYFGPGTRLTVT.